Sequencing of this TCR beta chain was carried out in a study of blood T cell repertoires in COVID-19. Study context: There were acute and convalescent COVID-19 samples, and they came from the United States, Italy and Spain. The analysed material was cDNA or gDNA that came from T cells, B-cell-depleted T cells, or PBMCs.

Authors' processing steps: For nucleated cells, counts were estimated from reference gene primer amplification. Data came from immunoSEQ multiplex PCR; TCRdb stores just in-frame clones and leaves some out. The V and J calls and clone size were taken over from that table, and D and trimming were inferred from the DNA. The sample lists 75,000 to 95,000 clones, over 80% occurring once. In germline, CDR1 is SGDLS, CDR2 YYNGEE. The CDR3 has 17 residues. The V end lost 3 bases, the J end lost 2 bases, and 15 bases lay between the germline ends. The receptor was derived from a human donor in a cohort sampled during active COVID-19. The rearrangement uses TRBV9 and TRBJ2-6, with D perhaps matching TRBD1 (6 bases). Sequenced input: peripheral blood. The CDR3 spells CASSAQNAGAGANVLTF. For the CDR3, the DNA is TGTGCCAGCAGCGCCCAGAACGCAGGGGCTGGGGCCAACGTCCTGACTTTC.